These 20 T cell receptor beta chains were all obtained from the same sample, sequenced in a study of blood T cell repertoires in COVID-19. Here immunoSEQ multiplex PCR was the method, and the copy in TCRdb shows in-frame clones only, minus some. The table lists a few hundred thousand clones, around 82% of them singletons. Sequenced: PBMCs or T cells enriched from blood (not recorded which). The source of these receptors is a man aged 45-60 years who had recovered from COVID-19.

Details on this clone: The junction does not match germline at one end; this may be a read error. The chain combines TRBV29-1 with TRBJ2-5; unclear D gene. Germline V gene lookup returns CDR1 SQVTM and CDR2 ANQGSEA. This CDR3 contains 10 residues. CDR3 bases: TGCAGCGCTACTCAAGAGATCCAGTACTTC. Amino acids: CSATQEIQYF.

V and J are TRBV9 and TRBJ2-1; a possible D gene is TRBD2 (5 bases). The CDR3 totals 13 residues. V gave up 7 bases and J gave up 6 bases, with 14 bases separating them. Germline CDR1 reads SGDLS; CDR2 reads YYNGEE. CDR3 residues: CASGQAGSNEQFF. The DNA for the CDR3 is TGTGCCAGCGGCCAGGCGGGCAGCAATGAGCAGTTCTTC.

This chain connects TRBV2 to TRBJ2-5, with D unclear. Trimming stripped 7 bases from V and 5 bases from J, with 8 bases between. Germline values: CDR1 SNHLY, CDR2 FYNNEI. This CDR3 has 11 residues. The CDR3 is CASTLRETQYF. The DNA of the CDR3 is TGTGCCAGCACGCTTCGGGAGACCCAGTACTTC.

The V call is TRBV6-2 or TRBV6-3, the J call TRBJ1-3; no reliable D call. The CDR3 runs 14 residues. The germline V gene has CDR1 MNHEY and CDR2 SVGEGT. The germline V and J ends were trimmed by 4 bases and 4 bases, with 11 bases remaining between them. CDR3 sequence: CASSFVGAGNTIYF. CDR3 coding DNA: TGTGCCAGCAGTTTCGTGGGCGCCGGAAACACCATATATTTT.

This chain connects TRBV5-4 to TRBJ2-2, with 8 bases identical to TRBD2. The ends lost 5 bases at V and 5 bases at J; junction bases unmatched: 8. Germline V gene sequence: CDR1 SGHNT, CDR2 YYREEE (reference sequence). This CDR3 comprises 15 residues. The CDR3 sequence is CASSIAGRNTGELFF. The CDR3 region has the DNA TGTGCCAGCAGTATAGCGGGACGTAATACCGGGGAGCTGTTTTTT. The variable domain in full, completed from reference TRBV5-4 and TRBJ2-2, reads ETGVTQSPTHLIKTRGQQVTLRCSSQSGHNTVSWYQQALGQGPQFIFQYYREEENGRGNFPPRFSGLQFPNYSSELNVNALELDDSALYLCASSIAGRNTGELFFGEGSRLTVL.

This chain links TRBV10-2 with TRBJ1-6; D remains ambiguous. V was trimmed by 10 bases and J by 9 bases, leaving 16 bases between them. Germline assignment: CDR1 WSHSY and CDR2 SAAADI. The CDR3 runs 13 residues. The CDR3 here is CATGPAGGSPLHF. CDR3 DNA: TGCGCCACTGGACCCGCCGGAGGTTCACCCCTCCACTTT.

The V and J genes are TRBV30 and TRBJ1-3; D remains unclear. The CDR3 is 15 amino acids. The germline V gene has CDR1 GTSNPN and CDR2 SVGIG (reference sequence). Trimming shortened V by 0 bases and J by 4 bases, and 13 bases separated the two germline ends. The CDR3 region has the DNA TGTGCCTGGAGTGTACGCCGACATGAAGGAAACACCATATATTTT. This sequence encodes CAWSVRRHEGNTIYF. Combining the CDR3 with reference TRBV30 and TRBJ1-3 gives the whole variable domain SQTIHQWPATLVQPVGSPLSLECTVEGTSNPNLYWYRQAAGRGLQLLFYSVGIGQISSEVPQNLSASRPQDRQFILSSKKLLLSDSGFYLCAWSVRRHEGNTIYFGEGSWLTVV.

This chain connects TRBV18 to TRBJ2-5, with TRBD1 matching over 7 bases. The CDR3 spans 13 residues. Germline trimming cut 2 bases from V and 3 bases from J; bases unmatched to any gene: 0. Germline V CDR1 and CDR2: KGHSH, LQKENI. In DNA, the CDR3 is TGTGCCAGCTCACCAACAGGGGAAGAGACCCAGTACTTC. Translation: CASSPTGEETQYF.

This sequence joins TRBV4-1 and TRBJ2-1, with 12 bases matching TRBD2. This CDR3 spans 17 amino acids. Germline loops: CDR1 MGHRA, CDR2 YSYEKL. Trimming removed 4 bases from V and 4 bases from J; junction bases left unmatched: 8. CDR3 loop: CASSPSKGTSGYNEQFF. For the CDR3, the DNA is TGCGCCAGCAGCCCCTCGAAGGGGACTAGCGGGTACAATGAGCAGTTCTTC.

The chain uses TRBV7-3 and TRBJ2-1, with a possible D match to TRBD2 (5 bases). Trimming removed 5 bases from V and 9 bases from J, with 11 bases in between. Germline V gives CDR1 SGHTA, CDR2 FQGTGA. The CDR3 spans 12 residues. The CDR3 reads CASSRPGGEQFF. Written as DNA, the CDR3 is TGTGCCAGCAGCCGCCCCGGAGGTGAGCAGTTCTTC.

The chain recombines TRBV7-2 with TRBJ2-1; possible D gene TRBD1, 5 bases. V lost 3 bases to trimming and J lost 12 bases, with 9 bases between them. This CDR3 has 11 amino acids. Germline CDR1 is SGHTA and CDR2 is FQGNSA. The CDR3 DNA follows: TGTGCCAGCAGCTTGGGGCTTGGGCAGTTCTTC. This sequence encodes CASSLGLGQFF.

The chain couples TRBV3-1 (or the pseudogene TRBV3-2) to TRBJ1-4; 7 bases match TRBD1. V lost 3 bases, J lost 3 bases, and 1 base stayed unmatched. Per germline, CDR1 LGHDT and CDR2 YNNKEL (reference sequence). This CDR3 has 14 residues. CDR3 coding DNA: TGTGCCAGCAGCCACGGGACAGCTAATGAAAAACTGTTTTTT. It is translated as CASSHGTANEKLFF.

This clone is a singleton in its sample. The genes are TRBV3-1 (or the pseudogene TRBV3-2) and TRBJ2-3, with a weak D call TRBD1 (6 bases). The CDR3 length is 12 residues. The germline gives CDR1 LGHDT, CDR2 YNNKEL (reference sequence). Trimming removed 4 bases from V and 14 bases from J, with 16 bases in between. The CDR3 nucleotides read TGTGCCAGCAGCCCCAACAGGGAACGGTGGTATTTT. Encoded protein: CASSPNRERWYF.

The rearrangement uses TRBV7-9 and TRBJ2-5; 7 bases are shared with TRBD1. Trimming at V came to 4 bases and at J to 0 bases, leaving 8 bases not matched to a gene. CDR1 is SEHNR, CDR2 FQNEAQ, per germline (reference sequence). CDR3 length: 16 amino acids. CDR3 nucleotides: TGTGCCAGCAGCTCTTCCACGGGACAGTACCAAGAGACCCAGTACTTC. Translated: CASSSSTGQYQETQYF.

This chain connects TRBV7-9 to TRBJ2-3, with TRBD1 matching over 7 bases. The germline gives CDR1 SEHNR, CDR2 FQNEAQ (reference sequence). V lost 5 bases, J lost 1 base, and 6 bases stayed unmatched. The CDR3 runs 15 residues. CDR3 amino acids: CASSPSTGGTDTQYF. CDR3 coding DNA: TGTGCCAGCAGCCCTTCCACAGGGGGCACAGATACGCAGTATTTT.

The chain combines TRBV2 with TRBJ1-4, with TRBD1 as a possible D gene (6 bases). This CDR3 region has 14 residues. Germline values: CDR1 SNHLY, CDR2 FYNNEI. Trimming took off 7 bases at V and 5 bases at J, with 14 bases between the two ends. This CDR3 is CASTWGGKNEKLFF. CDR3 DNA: TGTGCCAGCACTTGGGGGGGCAAGAATGAAAAACTGTTTTTT.

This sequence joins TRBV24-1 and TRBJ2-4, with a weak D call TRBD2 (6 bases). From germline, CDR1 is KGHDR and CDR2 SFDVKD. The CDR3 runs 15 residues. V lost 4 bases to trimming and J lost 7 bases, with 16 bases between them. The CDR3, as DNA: TGTGCCACCAGTGAGCCCCGGGAGTCGGGGAACATTCAGTACTTC. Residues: CATSEPRESGNIQYF.

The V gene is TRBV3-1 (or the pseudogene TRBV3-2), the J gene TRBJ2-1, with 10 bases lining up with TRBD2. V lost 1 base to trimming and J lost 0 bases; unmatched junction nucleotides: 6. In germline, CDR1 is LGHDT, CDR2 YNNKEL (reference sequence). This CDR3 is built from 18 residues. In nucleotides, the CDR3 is TGTGCCAGCAGCCAAGCTTGGGCTAGCGGGAGCTCCTACAATGAGCAGTTCTTC. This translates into CASSQAWASGSSYNEQFF.

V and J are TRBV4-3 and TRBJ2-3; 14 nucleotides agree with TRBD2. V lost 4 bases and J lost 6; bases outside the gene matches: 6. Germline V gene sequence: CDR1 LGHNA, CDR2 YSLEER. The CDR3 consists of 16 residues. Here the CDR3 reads CASSRGLAGVVDTQYF. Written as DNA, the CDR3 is TGCGCCAGCAGCCGGGGACTAGCGGGAGTAGTGGATACGCAGTATTTT.

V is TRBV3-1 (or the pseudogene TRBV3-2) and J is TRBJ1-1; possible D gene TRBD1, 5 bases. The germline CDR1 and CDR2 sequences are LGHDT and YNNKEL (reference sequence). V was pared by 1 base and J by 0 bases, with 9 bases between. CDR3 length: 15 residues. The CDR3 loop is CASSQAHRLNTEAFF. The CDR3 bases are TGTGCCAGCAGCCAAGCCCACAGGCTGAACACTGAAGCTTTCTTT.